Given below is one T cell receptor beta chain in context. Its antigen remains unknown. The source of the sample is a study of CD4+ T cells in melanoma. Study-wide results and caveats: A reported correlation linked neoantigen-specific CD4+ T cells to CD8+, macrophage and B cell function. Reportedly, melanoma neoantigen-specific CD4+ T cells showed varied differentiation states.

There are 17 residues in the CDR3. Germline V gene data show CDR1 as SEHNR and CDR2 as FQNEAQ (reference sequence). The V end lost 5 bases, the J end lost 7 bases, and 26 bases lay between the germline ends. Using immunoSEQ multiplex PCR, the repertoire was profiled, and TCRdb retains in-frame clones only, with some absent. The sample consists of 9,500 to 10,000 clones, roughly two thirds of them appearing once. The sequenced material came from cells from a culture (not recorded whether cultured in vitro). The rearrangement links TRBV7-9 to TRBJ2-5, with D possibly matching TRBD2 (5 bases). This clonotype was sampled from a human donor with melanoma. CDR3 sequence reads: CASSLIMGAQNLGTQYF. The DNA of the CDR3 is TGTGCCAGCAGCCTAATAATGGGAGCCCAAAACCTAGGGACCCAGTACTTC.